The rows below give T cell receptor beta chains drawn from one sample of a study of T cell responses to AZD1222 COVID-19 vaccine. Profiling relied on immunoSEQ multiplex PCR, and the TCRdb table lists in-frame clones only, not all of them. Of around 120,000 clones detected, more than 65% appear once; the ten largest clones hold around 27%. Source: peripheral blood, taken 28 days after the second AZD1222 dose. Receptor source: an adult who received the AZD1222 COVID-19 vaccine. The CDR3 runs from the conserved cysteine through the conserved F or W. The order of the fields is D gene, J gene, V gene, clone size, CDR3 DNA, CDR3 protein. The D gene is left open where the match is weak. Size is omitted from some rows. Given values are once, few, many or a class for expanded clones.

d_call: TRBD1
j_call: TRBJ1-2
v_call: TRBV28
clone_size: NA
cdr3_nt: TGTGCCAGCAGTTTATATAGGGGACAGGGGATTAACTATGGCTACACCTTC
cdr3_aa: CASSLYRGQGINYGYTF

d_call: TRBD1
j_call: TRBJ1-2
v_call: TRBV5-6
clone_size: few
cdr3_nt: TGTGCCAGCAGCTCAAACCAGGGGGAAACCTTC
cdr3_aa: CASSSNQGETF

d_call: TRBD2
j_call: TRBJ2-7
v_call: TRBV9
clone_size: NA
cdr3_nt: TGTGCCAGCAGCGCCAACCCGGGACTAGCGAGCGAGCAGTACTTC
cdr3_aa: CASSANPGLASEQYF

d_call: NA
j_call: TRBJ1-2
v_call: TRBV10-3
clone_size: NA
cdr3_nt: TGTGCCATCAGTACAGGGATTGGCTACACCTTC
cdr3_aa: CAISTGIGYTF

d_call: NA
j_call: TRBJ1-2
v_call: TRBV6-5
clone_size: NA
cdr3_nt: TGTGCCAGCAGTTACGATGGGGGCTTTAACTATGGCTACACCTTC
cdr3_aa: CASSYDGGFNYGYTF

d_call: NA
j_call: TRBJ1-4
v_call: TRBV5-1
clone_size: NA
cdr3_nt: TGCGCCAGCAGCCCCAAGGGGGTTGACGATGAAAAACTGTTTTTT
cdr3_aa: CASSPKGVDDEKLFF

d_call: NA
j_call: TRBJ1-2
v_call: TRBV7-2
clone_size: NA
cdr3_nt: TGTGCCAGCAGCTTAGACCGCACTAACTATGGCTACACCTTC
cdr3_aa: CASSLDRTNYGYTF

d_call: TRBD2
j_call: TRBJ2-7
v_call: TRBV2
clone_size: NA
cdr3_nt: TGTGCCAGCAAATTCTCTAGCGGGGGGATCTCCTACGAGCAGTACTTC
cdr3_aa: CASKFSSGGISYEQYF

d_call: NA
j_call: TRBJ2-7
v_call: TRBV7-8
clone_size: NA
cdr3_nt: TGTGCCAGCAGCTCTCCTCTGGCGGGGTGGGTCGAGCAGTACTTC
cdr3_aa: CASSSPLAGWVEQYF

d_call: NA
j_call: TRBJ2-2
v_call: TRBV10-2
clone_size: NA
cdr3_nt: TGCGCCAGCAGGTTGAGCGCCGGGGAGCTGTTTTTT
cdr3_aa: CASRLSAGELFF

d_call: NA
j_call: TRBJ1-3
v_call: TRBV27
clone_size: NA
cdr3_nt: TGTGCCAGCAGTCCCGACCTTAGTTCTGGAAACACCATATATTTT
cdr3_aa: CASSPDLSSGNTIYF

d_call: NA
j_call: TRBJ1-2
v_call: TRBV21-1
clone_size: NA
cdr3_nt: TGTGCCAGCAGCAAAGTTGACAGTTTCAATGGCTACACCTTC
cdr3_aa: CASSKVDSFNGYTF

d_call: NA
j_call: TRBJ1-3
v_call: TRBV18
clone_size: NA
cdr3_nt: TGTGCCAGCTCACCACCGAACAGGGTCGGAAACACCATATATTTT
cdr3_aa: CASSPPNRVGNTIYF

d_call: NA
j_call: TRBJ2-5
v_call: TRBV5-5
clone_size: NA
cdr3_nt: TGTGCCAGCAGCTTGGGAGCTGGTTTCGACCAAGAGACCCAGTACTTC
cdr3_aa: CASSLGAGFDQETQYF

d_call: NA
j_call: TRBJ1-3
v_call: TRBV5-8
clone_size: NA
cdr3_nt: TGTGCCAGCAGCCCCCCCAGGACGACTGGAAACACCATATATTTT
cdr3_aa: CASSPPRTTGNTIYF

d_call: NA
j_call: TRBJ1-1
v_call: TRBV7-3
clone_size: NA
cdr3_nt: TGTGCCAGCAGCACAAGGGAGGGTGCTGAAGCTTTCTTT
cdr3_aa: CASSTREGAEAFF

d_call: NA
j_call: TRBJ1-1
v_call: TRBV15
clone_size: NA
cdr3_nt: TGTGCCACCAGCAGAGACATCGGGGCTGAAGCTTTCTTT
cdr3_aa: CATSRDIGAEAFF

d_call: TRBD1
j_call: TRBJ1-5
v_call: TRBV28
clone_size: NA
cdr3_nt: TGTGCCAGCACAGGGGGCGCGTATCAGCCCCAGCATTTT
cdr3_aa: CASTGGAYQPQHF

d_call: TRBD1
j_call: TRBJ1-2
v_call: TRBV12-3/TRBV12-4
clone_size: NA
cdr3_nt: TGTGCCAGCATGGGAGGGGGCTACTATGGCTACACCTTC
cdr3_aa: CASMGGGYYGYTF

d_call: NA
j_call: TRBJ1-1
v_call: TRBV6-5
clone_size: NA
cdr3_nt: TGTGCCAGCAGCAATTCAGGGGCCCGCGCTGAAGCTTTCTTT
cdr3_aa: CASSNSGARAEAFF

d_call: NA
j_call: TRBJ1-4
v_call: TRBV7-2
clone_size: NA
cdr3_nt: TGTGCCAGCAGCTTCGAGGGTCCTAATGAAAAACTGTTTTTT
cdr3_aa: CASSFEGPNEKLFF

d_call: NA
j_call: TRBJ1-5
v_call: TRBV6-5
clone_size: few
cdr3_nt: TGTGCCAGCAGTTACCTGGGCAATCAGCCCCAGCATTTT
cdr3_aa: CASSYLGNQPQHF

d_call: NA
j_call: TRBJ1-2
v_call: TRBV2
clone_size: once
cdr3_nt: TGTGCCAGCAGTGTGGAACCGAACTATGGCTACACCTTC
cdr3_aa: CASSVEPNYGYTF

d_call: NA
j_call: TRBJ1-1
v_call: TRBV6-1
clone_size: once
cdr3_nt: TGTGCCAGCAGTTTAGAGGGGCTGAGCACTGAAGCTTTCTTT
cdr3_aa: CASSLEGLSTEAFF

d_call: NA
j_call: TRBJ2-7
v_call: TRBV5-8
clone_size: NA
cdr3_nt: TGTGCCAGCAGCTTACTCTTAATGGACGTCTACGAGCAGTACTTC
cdr3_aa: CASSLLLMDVYEQYF

d_call: NA
j_call: TRBJ2-7
v_call: TRBV3-1/TRBV3-2
clone_size: NA
cdr3_nt: TGTGCCAGCAGCCAAAAAAGAACTAGCGAGCAGTACTTC
cdr3_aa: CASSQKRTSEQYF

d_call: NA
j_call: TRBJ2-1
v_call: TRBV14
clone_size: NA
cdr3_nt: TGTGCCAGCAGCCAAGAGTGGCTGGCAGGCAATGAGCAGTTCTTC
cdr3_aa: CASSQEWLAGNEQFF

d_call: TRBD1
j_call: TRBJ1-2
v_call: TRBV5-4
clone_size: NA
cdr3_nt: TGTGCCAGCAGCTCACGGGACAGGAACTATGGCTACACCTTC
cdr3_aa: CASSSRDRNYGYTF

d_call: NA
j_call: TRBJ1-1
v_call: TRBV29-1
clone_size: NA
cdr3_nt: TGCAGCGTTGTAGGGCACCCTGAAGCTTTCTTT
cdr3_aa: CSVVGHPEAFF

d_call: NA
j_call: TRBJ1-2
v_call: TRBV28
clone_size: NA
cdr3_nt: TGTGCCAGCAGTTGGCAGGGAGGCGGCTACACCTTC
cdr3_aa: CASSWQGGGYTF

d_call: NA
j_call: TRBJ2-7
v_call: TRBV7-2
clone_size: once
cdr3_nt: TGTGCCAGCAGCTTAGAGGTGAACGGCGCGCAGTACTTC
cdr3_aa: CASSLEVNGAQYF

d_call: NA
j_call: TRBJ1-2
v_call: TRBV29-1
clone_size: NA
cdr3_nt: TGCAGCGTTGCGGGACTGCGAAACTATGGCTACACCTTC
cdr3_aa: CSVAGLRNYGYTF

d_call: NA
j_call: TRBJ1-1
v_call: TRBV12-3/TRBV12-4
clone_size: NA
cdr3_nt: TGTGCCAGGGCGTCCTTGGACACTGAAGCTTTCTTT
cdr3_aa: CARASLDTEAFF